This T cell receptor beta chain is from a study of early T cells in non-severe SARS-CoV-2 infection. As for the study in general: It was bulk RNA from unsorted whole blood that was sequenced, and the chains were unpaired. General study points: Matching with VDJdb favored anti-spike CD8 responses (missing private and CD4 specificities).

Unique molecular identifier tags were affixed to discrete cDNA molecules. Via MiXCR, TCRdb re-called the 5' RACE reads, giving one row per CDR3 protein. The data hold about 60,000 distinct CDR3 sequences, with 14% to 15% observed a single time. Germline loops: CDR1 LNHDA, CDR2 SQIVND (reference sequence). The CDR3 contains 14 residues. J lost 7 bases, V lost 2 bases, and 8 bases had no gene match. Of note for this clonotype: What it binds is unknown.

The chain employs TRBV19 and TRBJ2-7; 7 bases are a match to TRBD1. This specimen was whole blood, taken at baseline. This TCR came from an adult who was a healthcare worker with PCR-confirmed SARS-CoV-2 infection or an uninfected control (not recorded which). CDR3 bases: TGTGCCAGTAGTATACCGACAGGGCGAAGGGAGCAGTACTTC. Translating gives CASSIPTGRREQYF.